What follows describes a single TCR beta chain. Its antigen is not known. This sequence may be a read error, since a much larger clone differs from it by one base. This sample stems from a study of shared clonotypes between healthy human individuals. Notes on the study in general: Naive CD4 clonotype sharing across a few donors was 5% to 6%.

The table came from immunoSEQ multiplex PCR; TCRdb's copy has only in-frame clones and leaves some out. The repertoire consists of around 980,000 clones, with 70% to 80% occurring once and the leading ten covering roughly 0.57%. Those who donated, Caucasian adults without exception, all lived in Nashville, Tennessee. Germline CDR1 SGHTA, CDR2 FQGTGA. This CDR3 is built from 11 residues. Trimming removed 5 bases at V and 5 bases at J, with 6 bases between. The TCR comes from a man aged 18-30 years in good health. Some clones in this sample may be carry-over from other donors' samples. The chain couples TRBV7-3 to TRBJ2-5; D remains unclear. Source material: memory CD4+ T cells from PBMCs. Documented subset: CD45RA-negative fraction. CDR3 DNA: TGTGCCAGCAGCATGGGGGAGACCCAGTACTTC. Amino acids: CASSMGETQYF. The complete variable domain, with remaining parts taken from reference TRBV7-3 and TRBJ2-5, reads GAGVSQTPSNKVTEKGKYVELRCDPISGHTALYWYRQSLGQGPEFLIYFQGTGAADDSGLPNDRFFAVRPEGSVSTLKIQRTERGDSAVYLCASSMGETQYFGPGTRLLVL.